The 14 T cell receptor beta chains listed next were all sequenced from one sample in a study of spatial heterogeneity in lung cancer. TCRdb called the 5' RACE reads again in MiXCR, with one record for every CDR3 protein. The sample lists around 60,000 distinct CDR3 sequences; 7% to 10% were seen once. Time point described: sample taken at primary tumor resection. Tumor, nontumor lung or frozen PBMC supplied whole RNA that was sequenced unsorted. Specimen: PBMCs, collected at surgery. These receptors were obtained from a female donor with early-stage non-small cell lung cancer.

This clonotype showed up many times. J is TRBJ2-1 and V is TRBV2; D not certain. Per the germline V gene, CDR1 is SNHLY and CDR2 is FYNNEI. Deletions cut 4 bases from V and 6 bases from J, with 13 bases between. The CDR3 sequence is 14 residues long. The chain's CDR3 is CASSVELDGNEQFF. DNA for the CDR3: TGTGCCAGCAGTGTAGAGTTAGATGGCAATGAGCAGTTCTTC.

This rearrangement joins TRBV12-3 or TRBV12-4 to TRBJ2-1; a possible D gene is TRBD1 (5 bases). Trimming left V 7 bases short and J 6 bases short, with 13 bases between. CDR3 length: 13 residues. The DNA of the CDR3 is TGTGCCAGCACCTCGGGCAGGGCCAATGAGCAGTTCTTC. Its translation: CASTSGRANEQFF.

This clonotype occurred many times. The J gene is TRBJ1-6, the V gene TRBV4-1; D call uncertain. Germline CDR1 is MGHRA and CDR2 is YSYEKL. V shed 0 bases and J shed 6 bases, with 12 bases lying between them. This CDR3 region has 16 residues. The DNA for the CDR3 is TGCGCCAGCAGCCAAGATCCTTCCAGGACTAATTCACCCCTCCACTTT. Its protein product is CASSQDPSRTNSPLHF.

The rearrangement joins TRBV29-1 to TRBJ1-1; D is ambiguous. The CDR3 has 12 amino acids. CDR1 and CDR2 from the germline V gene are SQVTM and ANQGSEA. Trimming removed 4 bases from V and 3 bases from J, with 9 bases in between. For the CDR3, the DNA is TGCAGCGTTGTGATTGTGTACACTGAAGCTTTCTTT. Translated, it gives CSVVIVYTEAFF.

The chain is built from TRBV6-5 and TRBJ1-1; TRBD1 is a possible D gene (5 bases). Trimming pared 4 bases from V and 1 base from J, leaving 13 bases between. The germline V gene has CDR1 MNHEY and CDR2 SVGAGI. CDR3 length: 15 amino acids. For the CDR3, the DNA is TGTGCCAGCAGTTGGGTAGGGGTTGAGAACACTGAAGCTTTCTTT. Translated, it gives CASSWVGVENTEAFF.

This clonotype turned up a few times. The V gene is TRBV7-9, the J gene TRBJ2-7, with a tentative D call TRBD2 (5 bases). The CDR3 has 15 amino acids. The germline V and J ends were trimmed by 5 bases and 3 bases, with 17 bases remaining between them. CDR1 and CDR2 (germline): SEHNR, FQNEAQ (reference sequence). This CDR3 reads CASSGRKGSIYEQYF. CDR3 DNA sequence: TGTGCCAGCAGCGGCCGAAAAGGGAGTATCTACGAGCAGTACTTC. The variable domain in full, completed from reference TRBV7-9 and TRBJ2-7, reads DTGVSQNPRHKITKRGQNVTFRCDPISEHNRLYWYRQTLGQGPEFLTYFQNEAQLEKSRLLSDRFSAERPKGSFSTLEIQRTEQGDSAMYLCASSGRKGSIYEQYFGPGTRLTVT.

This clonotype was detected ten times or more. This CDR3 reads CASSLGTDTQYF. The DNA for the CDR3 is TGTGCCAGCAGTCTAGGGACAGATACGCAGTATTTT. This chain connects TRBV12-3 or TRBV12-4 to TRBJ2-3; D not certain. Trimming removed 5 bases from V and 3 bases from J, with 6 bases in between. This CDR3 contains 12 residues.

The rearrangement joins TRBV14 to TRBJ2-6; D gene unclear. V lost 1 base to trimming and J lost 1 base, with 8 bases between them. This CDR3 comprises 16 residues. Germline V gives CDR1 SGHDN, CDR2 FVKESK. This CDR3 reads CASSQVPGSGANVLTF. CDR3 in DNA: TGTGCCAGCAGCCAAGTCCCTGGGTCTGGGGCCAACGTCCTGACTTTC.

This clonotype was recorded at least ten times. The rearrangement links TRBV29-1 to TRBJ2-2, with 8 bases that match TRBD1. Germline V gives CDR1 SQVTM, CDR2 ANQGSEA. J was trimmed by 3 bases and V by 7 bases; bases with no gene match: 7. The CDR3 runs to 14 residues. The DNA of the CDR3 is TGCAGCGCCGGGAACAGGGGGGACACCGGGGAGCTGTTTTTT. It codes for CSAGNRGDTGELFF.

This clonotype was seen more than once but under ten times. CDR3 sequence: CASSPDRGENSPLHF. The DNA for the CDR3 is TGTGCCAGCTCACCCGACAGGGGCGAGAATTCACCCCTCCACTTT. The chain joins TRBV18 to TRBJ1-6; 8 nucleotides line up with TRBD1. The J segment lost 7 bases and the V segment lost 3 bases, leaving 5 bases of the junction unmatched. Looked up from germline, CDR1 is KGHSH and CDR2 is LQKENI. The CDR3 covers 15 residues.

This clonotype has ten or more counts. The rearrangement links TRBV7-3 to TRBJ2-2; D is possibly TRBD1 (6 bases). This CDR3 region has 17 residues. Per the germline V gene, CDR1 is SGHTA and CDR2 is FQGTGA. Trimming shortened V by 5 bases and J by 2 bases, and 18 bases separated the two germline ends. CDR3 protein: CASSPFGQQINTGELFF. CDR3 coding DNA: TGTGCCAGCAGCCCGTTCGGACAGCAGATTAACACCGGGGAGCTGTTTTTT.

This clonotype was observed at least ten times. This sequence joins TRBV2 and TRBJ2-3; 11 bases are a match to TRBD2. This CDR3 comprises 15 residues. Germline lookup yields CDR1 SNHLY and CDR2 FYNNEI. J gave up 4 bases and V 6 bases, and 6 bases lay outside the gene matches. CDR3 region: CASSLAGGTADTQYF. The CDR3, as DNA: TGTGCCAGCAGCCTAGCGGGGGGTACGGCAGATACGCAGTATTTT. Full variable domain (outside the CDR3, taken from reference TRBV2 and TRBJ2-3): EPEVTQTPSHQVTQMGQEVILRCVPISNHLYFYWYRQILGQKVEFLVSFYNNEISEKSEIFDDQFSVERPDGSNFTLKIRSTKLEDSAMYFCASSLAGGTADTQYFGPGTRLTVL.

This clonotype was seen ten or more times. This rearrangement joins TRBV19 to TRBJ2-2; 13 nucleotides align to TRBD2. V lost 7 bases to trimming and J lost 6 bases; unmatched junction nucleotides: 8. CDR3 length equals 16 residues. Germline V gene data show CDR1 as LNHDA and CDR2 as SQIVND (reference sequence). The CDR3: CASTGLAGVESGELFF. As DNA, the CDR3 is TGTGCCAGTACCGGACTAGCGGGAGTGGAGTCCGGGGAGCTGTTTTTT.

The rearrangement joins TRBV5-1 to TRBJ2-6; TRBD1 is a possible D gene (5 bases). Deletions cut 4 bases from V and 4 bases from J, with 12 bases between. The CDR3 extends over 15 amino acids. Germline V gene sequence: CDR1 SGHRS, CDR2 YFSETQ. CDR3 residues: CASSVARVGANVLTF. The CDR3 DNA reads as TGCGCCAGCAGCGTTGCCAGGGTAGGGGCCAACGTCCTGACTTTC.